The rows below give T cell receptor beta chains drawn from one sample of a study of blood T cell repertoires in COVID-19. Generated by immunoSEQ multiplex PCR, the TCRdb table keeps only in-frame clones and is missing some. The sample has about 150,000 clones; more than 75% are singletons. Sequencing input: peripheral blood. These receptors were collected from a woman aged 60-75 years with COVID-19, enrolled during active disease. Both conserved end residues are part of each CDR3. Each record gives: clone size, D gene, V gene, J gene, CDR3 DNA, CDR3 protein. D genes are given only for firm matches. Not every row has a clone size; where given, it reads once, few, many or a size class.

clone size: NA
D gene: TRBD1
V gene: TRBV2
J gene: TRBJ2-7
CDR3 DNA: TGTGCCAGCAGGTCCGGGACAGAGAAATACGAGCAGTACTTC
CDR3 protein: CASRSGTEKYEQYF

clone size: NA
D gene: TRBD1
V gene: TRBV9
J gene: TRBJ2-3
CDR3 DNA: TGTGCCAGCAGCGTGACAGGGGGCGGGGATACGCAGTATTTT
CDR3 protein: CASSVTGGGDTQYF

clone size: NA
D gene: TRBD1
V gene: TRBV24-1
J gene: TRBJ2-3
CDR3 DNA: TGTGCCACCAGTGGCCGGGGCGACAGGGCTCCAGATACGCAGTATTTT
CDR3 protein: CATSGRGDRAPDTQYF

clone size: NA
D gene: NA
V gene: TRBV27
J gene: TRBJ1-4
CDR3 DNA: TGTGCCAGCAGTTTTCAGGGGTCGGAAAAACTGTTTTTT
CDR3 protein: CASSFQGSEKLFF

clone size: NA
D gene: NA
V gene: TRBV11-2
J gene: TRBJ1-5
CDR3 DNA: TGTGCCAGCAGCCGGGGGGGAGGGAGCAATCAGCCCCAGCATTTT
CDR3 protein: CASSRGGGSNQPQHF

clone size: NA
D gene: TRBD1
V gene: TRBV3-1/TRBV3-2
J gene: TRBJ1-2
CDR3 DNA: TGTGCCAGCAGCCAAGCGTGGGGACAGAACTATGGCTACACCTTC
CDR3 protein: CASSQAWGQNYGYTF

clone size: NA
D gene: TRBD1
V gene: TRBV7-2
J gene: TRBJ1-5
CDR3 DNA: TGTGCCAGCAGCGCCCGGGACAGGGGGCGATTTCAGCCCCAGCATTTT
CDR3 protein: CASSARDRGRFQPQHF

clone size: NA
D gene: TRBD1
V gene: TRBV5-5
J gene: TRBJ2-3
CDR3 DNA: TGTGCCAGCAGCCTCGACAGGGCCCGCACAGATACGCAGTATTTT
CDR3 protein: CASSLDRARTDTQYF

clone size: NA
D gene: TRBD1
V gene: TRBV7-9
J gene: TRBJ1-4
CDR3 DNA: TGTGCCAGCAGCTCCAATAGACAGGGCGCGAAGTCTGAAAAACTGTTTTTT
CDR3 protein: CASSSNRQGAKSEKLFF

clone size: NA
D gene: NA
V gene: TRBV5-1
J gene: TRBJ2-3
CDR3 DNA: TGCGCCAGTAATCCCGGAGGTGCAGATACGCAGTATTTT
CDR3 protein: CASNPGGADTQYF

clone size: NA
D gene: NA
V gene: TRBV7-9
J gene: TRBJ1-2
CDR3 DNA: TGTGCCAGCAGCTTAGCGTTCGGGATTATATCCTATGGCTACACCTTC
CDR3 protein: CASSLAFGIISYGYTF

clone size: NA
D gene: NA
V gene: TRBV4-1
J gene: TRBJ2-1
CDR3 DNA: TGCGCCAGCAGCAGACGTGAGGGTGAGCAGTTCTTC
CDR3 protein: CASSRREGEQFF

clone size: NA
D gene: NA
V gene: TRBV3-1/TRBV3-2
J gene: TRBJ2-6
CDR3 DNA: TGTGCCAGCAGCCAAGATCGGGTGTCGGGGGCCAACGTCCTGACTTTC
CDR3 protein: CASSQDRVSGANVLTF

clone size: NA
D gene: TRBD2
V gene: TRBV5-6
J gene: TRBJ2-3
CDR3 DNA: TGTGCCAGCAGCTTGGCAAGCGGGAGGGCGGGCACAGATACGCAGTATTTT
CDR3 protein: CASSLASGRAGTDTQYF

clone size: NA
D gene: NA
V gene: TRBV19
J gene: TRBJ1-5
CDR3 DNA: TGTGCCAGTAGCAGGCAGGCCGATCAGCCCCAGCATTTT
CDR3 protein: CASSRQADQPQHF

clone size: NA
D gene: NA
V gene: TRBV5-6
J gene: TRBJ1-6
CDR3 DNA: TGTGCCAGCAGTTATCTGAGGGAGGATTCACCCCTCCACTTT
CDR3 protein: CASSYLREDSPLHF

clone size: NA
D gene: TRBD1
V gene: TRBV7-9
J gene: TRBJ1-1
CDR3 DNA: TGTGCCAGCAGCTTAGTTACAGGGGTAAGAACTGAAGCTTTCTTT
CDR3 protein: CASSLVTGVRTEAFF

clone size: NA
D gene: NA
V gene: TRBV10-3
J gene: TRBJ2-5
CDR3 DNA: TGTGCCATCAGTGAGTCAACAGCAGAAGAGACCCAGTACTTC
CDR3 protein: CAISESTAEETQYF

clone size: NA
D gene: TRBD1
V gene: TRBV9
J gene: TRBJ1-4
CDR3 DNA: TGTGCCAGCAGCGGCGGACAGGGGACGGTGGAAAAACTGTTTTTT
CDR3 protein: CASSGGQGTVEKLFF

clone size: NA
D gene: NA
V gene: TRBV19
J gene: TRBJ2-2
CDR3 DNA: TGTGCCAGTAGTATTTTGGCAGGGGCGAACACCGGGGAGCTGTTTTTT
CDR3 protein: CASSILAGANTGELFF

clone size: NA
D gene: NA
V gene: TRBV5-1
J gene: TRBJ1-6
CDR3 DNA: TGCGCCAGCAGCTTGGCGATACAGGATAATTCACCCCTCCACTTT
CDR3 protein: CASSLAIQDNSPLHF

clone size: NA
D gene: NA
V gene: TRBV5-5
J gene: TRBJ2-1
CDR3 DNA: TGTGCCAGCAGCTCCCACGGGGGCTCCTACAATGAGCAGTTCTTC
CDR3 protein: CASSSHGGSYNEQFF

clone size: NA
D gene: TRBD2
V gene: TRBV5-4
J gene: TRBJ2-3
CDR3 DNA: TGTGCCAGCAGCTTGGTGGCGGGGGAAGGCACAGATACGCAGTATTTT
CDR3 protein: CASSLVAGEGTDTQYF

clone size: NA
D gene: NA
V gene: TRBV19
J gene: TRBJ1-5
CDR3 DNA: TGTGCCAGTAGTTTCCACGGTCGCGATCAGCCCCAGCATTTT
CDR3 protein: CASSFHGRDQPQHF

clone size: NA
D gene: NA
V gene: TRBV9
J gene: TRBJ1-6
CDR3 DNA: TGTGCCAGCAGCTCAGGGGACCGCCCCGTCTATGGTTCACCCCTCCACTTT
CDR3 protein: CASSSGDRPVYGSPLHF

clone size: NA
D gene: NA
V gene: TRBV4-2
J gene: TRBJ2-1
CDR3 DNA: TGTGCCAGCAGCCAAGATGGCGGCAATGAGCAGTTCTTC
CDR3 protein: CASSQDGGNEQFF

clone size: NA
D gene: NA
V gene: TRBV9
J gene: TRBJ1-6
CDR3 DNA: TGTGCCAGCAGCTCCCGCCCGCAGAATTCACCCCTCCACTTT
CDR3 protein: CASSSRPQNSPLHF

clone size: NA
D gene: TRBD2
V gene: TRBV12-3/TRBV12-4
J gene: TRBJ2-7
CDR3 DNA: TGTGCCAGCAAACTAGCGGGAGGATACGAGCAGTACTTC
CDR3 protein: CASKLAGGYEQYF

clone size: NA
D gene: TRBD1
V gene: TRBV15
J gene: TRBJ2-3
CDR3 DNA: TGTGCCACCAGCAGCCCGGGACAGGGCTTGGCAGATACGCAGTATTTT
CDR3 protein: CATSSPGQGLADTQYF

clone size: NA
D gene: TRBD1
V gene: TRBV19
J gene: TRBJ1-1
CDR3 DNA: TGTGCCAGTACTAGGACAGGGGGCAAGGACACTGAAGCTTTCTTT
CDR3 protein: CASTRTGGKDTEAFF

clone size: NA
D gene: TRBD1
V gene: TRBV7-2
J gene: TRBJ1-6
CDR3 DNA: TGTGCCAGCGGAGGACAGGGTCTGTCACCCCTCCACTTT
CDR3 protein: CASGGQGLSPLHF

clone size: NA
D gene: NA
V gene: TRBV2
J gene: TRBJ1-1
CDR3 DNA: TGTGCCAGCAGTGATTGGGGCAGGGGGAACACTGAAGCTTTCTTT
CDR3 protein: CASSDWGRGNTEAFF

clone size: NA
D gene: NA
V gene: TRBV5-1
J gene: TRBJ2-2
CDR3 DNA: TGCGCCAGCGAGGGCAGTAAAGGCGGGGAGCTGTTTTTT
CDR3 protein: CASEGSKGGELFF

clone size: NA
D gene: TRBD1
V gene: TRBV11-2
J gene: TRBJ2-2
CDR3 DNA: TGTGCCAGCAGCCCGGGACAGGCGATCACCGGGGAGCTGTTTTTT
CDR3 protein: CASSPGQAITGELFF

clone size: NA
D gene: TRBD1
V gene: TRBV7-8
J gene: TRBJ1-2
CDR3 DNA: TGTGCCAGCAGCTTGGGGTCGGGACAGGGGGTCAGCGGCTATGGCTACACCTTC
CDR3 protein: CASSLGSGQGVSGYGYTF

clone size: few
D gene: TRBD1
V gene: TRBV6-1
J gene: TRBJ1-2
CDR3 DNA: TGTGCCAGCAGTGATTCTCCGGGACAGGTGATGGGTTACACCTTC
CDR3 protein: CASSDSPGQVMGYTF

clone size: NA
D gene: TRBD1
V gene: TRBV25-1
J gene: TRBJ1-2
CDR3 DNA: TGTGCCAGCAGTATACAGGGGAACTATGGCTACACCTTC
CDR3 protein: CASSIQGNYGYTF

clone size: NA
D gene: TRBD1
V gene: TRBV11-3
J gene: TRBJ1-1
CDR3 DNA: TGTGCCAGCAGCTTAGGTCCAGGGGGAACGAGCACTGAAGCTTTCTTT
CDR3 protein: CASSLGPGGTSTEAFF

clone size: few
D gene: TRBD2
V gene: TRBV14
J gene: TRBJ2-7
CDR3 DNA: TGTGCCAGCAGCGTGGGACTAGCGGGTGCTGTGCAGTACTTC
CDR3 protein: CASSVGLAGAVQYF

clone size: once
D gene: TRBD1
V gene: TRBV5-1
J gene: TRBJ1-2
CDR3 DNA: TGCGCCAGCAGCCCGGACAGGGATGGCTACACCTTC
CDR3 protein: CASSPDRDGYTF

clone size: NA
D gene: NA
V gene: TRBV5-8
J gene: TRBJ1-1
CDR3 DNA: TGTGCCAGCAGCTTTGGGTTCAGACGAGGTGAAGCTTTCTTT
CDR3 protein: CASSFGFRRGEAFF

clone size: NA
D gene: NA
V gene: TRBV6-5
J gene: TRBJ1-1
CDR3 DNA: TGTGCCAGCAGTTTCCCTCCGATGGCATTGAACACTGAAGCTTTCTTT
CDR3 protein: CASSFPPMALNTEAFF

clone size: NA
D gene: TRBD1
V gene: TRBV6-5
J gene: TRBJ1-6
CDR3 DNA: TGTGCCAGCAGTTTAGGACAGGGAAGTGGGTCACCCCTCCACTTT
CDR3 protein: CASSLGQGSGSPLHF

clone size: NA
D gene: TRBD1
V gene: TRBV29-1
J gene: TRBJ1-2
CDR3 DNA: TGCAGCGCTTGGGGGGACAGGGCCAGAGAGGGCTACACCTTC
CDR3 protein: CSAWGDRAREGYTF

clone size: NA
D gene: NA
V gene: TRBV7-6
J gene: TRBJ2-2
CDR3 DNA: TGTGCCAGCAGCCCCCGCGGACTTACGAACACCGGGGAGCTGTTTTTT
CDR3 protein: CASSPRGLTNTGELFF

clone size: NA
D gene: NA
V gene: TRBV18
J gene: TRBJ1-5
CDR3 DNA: TGTGCCAGCTCACGAGGGGGTAACAATCAGCCCCAGCATTTT
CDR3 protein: CASSRGGNNQPQHF

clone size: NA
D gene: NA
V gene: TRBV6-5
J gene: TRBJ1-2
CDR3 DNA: TGTGCCAGCAATAGCTATGGCTACACCTTC
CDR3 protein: CASNSYGYTF

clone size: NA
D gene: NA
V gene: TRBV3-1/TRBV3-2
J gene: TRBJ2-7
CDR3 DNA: TGTGCCAGCAGCCAAGACGGGATCGTCTACGAGCAGTACTTC
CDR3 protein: CASSQDGIVYEQYF

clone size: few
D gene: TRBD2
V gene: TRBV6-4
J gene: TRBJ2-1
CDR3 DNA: TGTGCCAGCAGGCCCCTAGCGGGAGGGCCTCAGAGCTCCTACAATGAGCAGTTCTTC
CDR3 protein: CASRPLAGGPQSSYNEQFF

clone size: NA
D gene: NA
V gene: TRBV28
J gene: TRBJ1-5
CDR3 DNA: TGTGCCAGCAGGGTCGGACACCGGGTCAATCAGCCCCAGCATTTT
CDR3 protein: CASRVGHRVNQPQHF

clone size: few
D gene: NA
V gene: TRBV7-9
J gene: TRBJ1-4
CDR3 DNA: TGTGCCAGCAGCTTAGAACCCGGACTGACAACTAATGAAAAACTGTTTTTT
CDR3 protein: CASSLEPGLTTNEKLFF

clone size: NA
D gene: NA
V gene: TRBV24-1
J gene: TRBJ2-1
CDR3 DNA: TGTGCCACCAGTGATTTCAATAATGAGCAGTTCTTC
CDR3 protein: CATSDFNNEQFF